These T cell receptor beta chains were read from a single sample in a study of T cell responses to AZD1222 COVID-19 vaccine. TCRdb keeps only in-frame clones here, not all; method: immunoSEQ multiplex PCR. The sample consists of around 72,000 clones, around 82% of them appearing once. Sequenced here: peripheral blood, sampled on day 0 of AZD1222 vaccination. All receptors derive from an adult in good health. Both conserved end residues are part of each CDR3. A D gene is named only where the DNA matches it firmly. A clone size is listed for some rows: how often the clone was seen (once, few, many), or a class if it is expanded.

d_call cdr3_length j_call clone_size v_call cdr3_nt cdr3_aa
- 14 TRBJ2-1 - TRBV6-5 TGTGCCAGCAGTTACTCGATAGGGGACAATGAGCAGTTCTTC CASSYSIGDNEQFF
- 13 TRBJ2-2 - TRBV29-1 TGCAGCGTTGAAGTCCACTCGGACGGGGAGCTGTTTTTT CSVEVHSDGELFF
- 18 TRBJ2-1 - TRBV2 TGTGCCAGCAGCAGACGGGGCGGGACCCAGAGCTCCTACAATGAGCAGTTCTTC CASSRRGGTQSSYNEQFF
TRBD1 15 TRBJ1-2 - TRBV7-9 TGTGCCAGCAGCTCGACAGGGGAAGGTAACTATGGCTACACCTTC CASSSTGEGNYGYTF
TRBD2 16 TRBJ2-3 - TRBV9 TGTGCCAGCAGCGAGGGGACTAGCGTATACACAGATACGCAGTATTTT CASSEGTSVYTDTQYF
- 17 TRBJ2-1 - TRBV4-3 TGCGCCAGCAGCCAAGTGGATGGCCTGACAGACTACAATGAGCAGTTCTTC CASSQVDGLTDYNEQFF
- 13 TRBJ1-1 - TRBV15 TGTGCCACCAGCAGTTTAGGGAACACTGAAGCTTTCTTT CATSSLGNTEAFF
- 15 TRBJ2-7 - TRBV14 TGTGCCAGCAGCCGCCCAGCAGGGACGAGGAACGAGCAGTACTTC CASSRPAGTRNEQYF
- 14 TRBJ1-3 - TRBV28 TGTGCCAGCAGACTTGGCAGCTCTGGAAACACCATATATTTT CASRLGSSGNTIYF
TRBD1 15 TRBJ2-1 - TRBV7-3 TGTGCCAGCAGCCCCCCCGGGACAGGGTACAATGAGCAGTTCTTC CASSPPGTGYNEQFF
TRBD2 13 TRBJ2-1 few TRBV6-5 TGTGCCAGCAGACGAGGGACTAACAATGAGCAGTTCTTC CASRRGTNNEQFF
- 14 TRBJ2-5 - TRBV9 TGTGCCAGCAGCCCGCTACTAGGCCGAGAGACCCAGTACTTC CASSPLLGRETQYF
- 16 TRBJ1-4 - TRBV10-1 TGCGCCAGCAGTGAGTCCTTCGGGGGACCAAATGAAAAACTGTTTTTT CASSESFGGPNEKLFF
- 15 TRBJ1-2 few TRBV5-4 TGTGCCAGCACCTTCCAAGGTGGGGTTCTATATGGCTACACCTTC CASTFQGGVLYGYTF
TRBD1 14 TRBJ2-1 - TRBV6-5 TGTGCCAGCATGGGACAGGGCTCCTACAATGAGCAGTTCTTC CASMGQGSYNEQFF
- 13 TRBJ2-1 few TRBV29-1 TGCAGCGGGGGAAGGGGATCGGTCAATGAGCAGTTCTTC CSGGRGSVNEQFF
- 12 TRBJ1-1 once TRBV12-3/TRBV12-4 TGTGCCAGCAGCCCGAACGCAGCAGAAGCTTTCTTT CASSPNAAEAFF
TRBD1 15 TRBJ1-5 - TRBV5-5 TGTGCCAGCAGCTGGGGGACAGATAGCAATCAGCCCCAGCATTTT CASSWGTDSNQPQHF
TRBD1 14 TRBJ1-2 few TRBV5-6 TGTGCCAGCAGCTTCGGACAGGCGAACTATGGCTACACCTTC CASSFGQANYGYTF
- 12 TRBJ2-7 - TRBV11-3 TGTGCCAGCAGCTTGGCCGGACACGAGCAGTACTTC CASSLAGHEQYF
TRBD1 14 TRBJ1-4 - TRBV5-4 TGTGCCAGCAGCTTGGCCGGGACAGAAGAAAAACTGTTTTTT CASSLAGTEEKLFF
- 15 TRBJ1-3 - TRBV9 TGTGCCAGCAGCCCCTATGAGGGGAATGGAAACACCATATATTTT CASSPYEGNGNTIYF
TRBD1 12 TRBJ1-2 few TRBV12-3/TRBV12-4 TGTGCCAGCAGCAGGACAGGGTATGGCTACACCTTC CASSRTGYGYTF
TRBD2 15 TRBJ2-2 - TRBV7-9 TGTGCCAGCAGCTCCGGGGGAGGGCTCCACGGGGAGCTGTTTTTT CASSSGGGLHGELFF
- 14 TRBJ2-3 - TRBV14 TGTGCCAGCAGCCAGGGGCTTAGCACAGATACGCAGTATTTT CASSQGLSTDTQYF
- 14 TRBJ2-4 - TRBV7-9 TGTGCTAGTCAACGGGACGGAACCGAAAACATTCAGTACTTC CASQRDGTENIQYF
- 13 TRBJ1-2 - TRBV6-1 TGTGCCAGCAGTGATGAGGGGGACTATGGCTACACCTTC CASSDEGDYGYTF
- 15 TRBJ2-3 - TRBV13 TGTGCCAGCAGCCACGATGGGTCGGTCACAGATACGCAGTATTTT CASSHDGSVTDTQYF
TRBD1 17 TRBJ1-2 - TRBV9 TGTGCCAGCAGCGCCTATACCTTAGACAGGGGCAACTATGGCTACACCTTC CASSAYTLDRGNYGYTF
- 14 TRBJ2-7 - TRBV5-1 TGCGCCAGCAGCTGGGGCCCTGGAGCCTACGAGCAGTACTTC CASSWGPGAYEQYF
TRBD2 16 TRBJ2-1 once TRBV5-1 TGCGCCAGCAGCCAAACATGGGGACTAGACACAAATGAGCAGTTCTTC CASSQTWGLDTNEQFF
- 14 TRBJ1-1 - TRBV10-3 TGTGCCATCAGGGACCAGACAGGGAACACTGAAGCTTTCTTT CAIRDQTGNTEAFF
- 15 TRBJ1-6 - TRBV5-5 TGTGCCAGCAGCTCGAGGACAGCTGGGGATTCACCCCTCCACTTT CASSSRTAGDSPLHF
- 13 TRBJ1-2 - TRBV2 TGTGCCAGCAGTGGAGACGGTAACTATGGCTACACCTTC CASSGDGNYGYTF
- 13 TRBJ2-7 - TRBV7-2 TGTGCCAGCAGCGCCGATCAGGACGACGAGCAGTACTTC CASSADQDDEQYF
- 13 TRBJ2-2 once TRBV11-1 TGTGCCAGCAGCTTAGCGAACACCGGGGAGCTGTTTTTT CASSLANTGELFF
TRBD1 12 TRBJ1-6 - TRBV28 TGTGCCAGTGGGACAGCCTTTTCACCCCTCCACTTT CASGTAFSPLHF
TRBD1 14 TRBJ1-2 - TRBV27 TGTGCCAGCAGTCCCCGAGGACAGGGCTATGGCTACACCTTC CASSPRGQGYGYTF
TRBD2 17 TRBJ2-3 - TRBV12-5 TGTGCTAGTGGTTACGCCGAGAAAGCGGGGGGGCCGATTACGCAGTATTTT CASGYAEKAGGPITQYF
- 14 TRBJ1-2 - TRBV4-1 TGCGCCAGCAGCCAACAACAGGATAACTATGGCTACACCTTC CASSQQQDNYGYTF
TRBD2 18 TRBJ2-7 - TRBV5-1 TGCGCCAGCAGCTGGGCCTCGGGACTAGCGGGGGGGCAATACGAGCAGTACTTC CASSWASGLAGGQYEQYF
TRBD2 12 TRBJ2-1 - TRBV12-3/TRBV12-4 TGTGCCAGCACCCGGACTAGGGATGAGCAGTTCTTC CASTRTRDEQFF
TRBD1 12 TRBJ2-7 - TRBV2 TGTGCCAACAGTGACAGGGGGTACGAGCAGTACTTC CANSDRGYEQYF
- 16 TRBJ1-6 - TRBV6-6 TGTGCCAGCAGGTTAACGGGGGTACCCTATAATTCACCCCTCCACTTT CASRLTGVPYNSPLHF
- 18 TRBJ1-3 - TRBV7-2 TGTGCCAGCAGCTTACTCCCATCGACAGTCCTCTCTGGAAACACCATATATTTT CASSLLPSTVLSGNTIYF
- 13 TRBJ2-7 - TRBV7-9 TGTGCCAGCAGCTACGTAACACAGATCGGGCAGTACTTC CASSYVTQIGQYF
TRBD1 15 TRBJ2-7 - TRBV4-3 TGCGCCAGCAGCCCGGGGACAGGGGGCTTCTACGAGCAGTACTTC CASSPGTGGFYEQYF
- 14 TRBJ2-5 - TRBV28 TGTGCCAGCAGTGCCTCGGGCGGGAAAGAGACCCAGTACTTC CASSASGGKETQYF
TRBD1 17 TRBJ1-6 - TRBV5-1 TGCGCCAGCAGCCTGATTGGGGTCGAAGGGGGCGGTTCACCCCTCCACTTT CASSLIGVEGGGSPLHF
TRBD2 15 TRBJ2-2 - TRBV2 TGTGCCAGCAGTGAATTTGGCGGGGGGGCCTTAGAGCTGTTTTTT CASSEFGGGALELFF
TRBD1 17 TRBJ1-2 once TRBV24-1 TGTGCCACCAGTGCCGCCGGGACAGGGTCCGCAAGATATGGCTACACCTTC CATSAAGTGSARYGYTF
- 14 TRBJ2-5 - TRBV7-2 TGTGCCAGCAGCCTAACTACCTCGGCGGAGACCCAGTACTTC CASSLTTSAETQYF
- 11 TRBJ2-7 - TRBV30 TGTGCCTGGAGTAGGACTTACGAGCAGTACTTC CAWSRTYEQYF
- 15 TRBJ2-3 - TRBV19 TGTGCCAGTAGTGCCAGTCGGGCGGGCACAGATACGCAGTATTTT CASSASRAGTDTQYF
- 13 TRBJ2-7 - TRBV23-1 TGCGCCAGCAGTCAATCTGGTGGTTATAAGCAGTACTTC CASSQSGGYKQYF
TRBD1 16 TRBJ2-7 few TRBV4-1 TGCGCCAGCAGCCAATCCTCCCCGGGACAGGGGTACGAGCAGTACTTC CASSQSSPGQGYEQYF
TRBD1 15 TRBJ1-2 - TRBV19 TGTGCCAGTACTGACAGGGGTTCAGCTAACTATGGCTACACCTTC CASTDRGSANYGYTF